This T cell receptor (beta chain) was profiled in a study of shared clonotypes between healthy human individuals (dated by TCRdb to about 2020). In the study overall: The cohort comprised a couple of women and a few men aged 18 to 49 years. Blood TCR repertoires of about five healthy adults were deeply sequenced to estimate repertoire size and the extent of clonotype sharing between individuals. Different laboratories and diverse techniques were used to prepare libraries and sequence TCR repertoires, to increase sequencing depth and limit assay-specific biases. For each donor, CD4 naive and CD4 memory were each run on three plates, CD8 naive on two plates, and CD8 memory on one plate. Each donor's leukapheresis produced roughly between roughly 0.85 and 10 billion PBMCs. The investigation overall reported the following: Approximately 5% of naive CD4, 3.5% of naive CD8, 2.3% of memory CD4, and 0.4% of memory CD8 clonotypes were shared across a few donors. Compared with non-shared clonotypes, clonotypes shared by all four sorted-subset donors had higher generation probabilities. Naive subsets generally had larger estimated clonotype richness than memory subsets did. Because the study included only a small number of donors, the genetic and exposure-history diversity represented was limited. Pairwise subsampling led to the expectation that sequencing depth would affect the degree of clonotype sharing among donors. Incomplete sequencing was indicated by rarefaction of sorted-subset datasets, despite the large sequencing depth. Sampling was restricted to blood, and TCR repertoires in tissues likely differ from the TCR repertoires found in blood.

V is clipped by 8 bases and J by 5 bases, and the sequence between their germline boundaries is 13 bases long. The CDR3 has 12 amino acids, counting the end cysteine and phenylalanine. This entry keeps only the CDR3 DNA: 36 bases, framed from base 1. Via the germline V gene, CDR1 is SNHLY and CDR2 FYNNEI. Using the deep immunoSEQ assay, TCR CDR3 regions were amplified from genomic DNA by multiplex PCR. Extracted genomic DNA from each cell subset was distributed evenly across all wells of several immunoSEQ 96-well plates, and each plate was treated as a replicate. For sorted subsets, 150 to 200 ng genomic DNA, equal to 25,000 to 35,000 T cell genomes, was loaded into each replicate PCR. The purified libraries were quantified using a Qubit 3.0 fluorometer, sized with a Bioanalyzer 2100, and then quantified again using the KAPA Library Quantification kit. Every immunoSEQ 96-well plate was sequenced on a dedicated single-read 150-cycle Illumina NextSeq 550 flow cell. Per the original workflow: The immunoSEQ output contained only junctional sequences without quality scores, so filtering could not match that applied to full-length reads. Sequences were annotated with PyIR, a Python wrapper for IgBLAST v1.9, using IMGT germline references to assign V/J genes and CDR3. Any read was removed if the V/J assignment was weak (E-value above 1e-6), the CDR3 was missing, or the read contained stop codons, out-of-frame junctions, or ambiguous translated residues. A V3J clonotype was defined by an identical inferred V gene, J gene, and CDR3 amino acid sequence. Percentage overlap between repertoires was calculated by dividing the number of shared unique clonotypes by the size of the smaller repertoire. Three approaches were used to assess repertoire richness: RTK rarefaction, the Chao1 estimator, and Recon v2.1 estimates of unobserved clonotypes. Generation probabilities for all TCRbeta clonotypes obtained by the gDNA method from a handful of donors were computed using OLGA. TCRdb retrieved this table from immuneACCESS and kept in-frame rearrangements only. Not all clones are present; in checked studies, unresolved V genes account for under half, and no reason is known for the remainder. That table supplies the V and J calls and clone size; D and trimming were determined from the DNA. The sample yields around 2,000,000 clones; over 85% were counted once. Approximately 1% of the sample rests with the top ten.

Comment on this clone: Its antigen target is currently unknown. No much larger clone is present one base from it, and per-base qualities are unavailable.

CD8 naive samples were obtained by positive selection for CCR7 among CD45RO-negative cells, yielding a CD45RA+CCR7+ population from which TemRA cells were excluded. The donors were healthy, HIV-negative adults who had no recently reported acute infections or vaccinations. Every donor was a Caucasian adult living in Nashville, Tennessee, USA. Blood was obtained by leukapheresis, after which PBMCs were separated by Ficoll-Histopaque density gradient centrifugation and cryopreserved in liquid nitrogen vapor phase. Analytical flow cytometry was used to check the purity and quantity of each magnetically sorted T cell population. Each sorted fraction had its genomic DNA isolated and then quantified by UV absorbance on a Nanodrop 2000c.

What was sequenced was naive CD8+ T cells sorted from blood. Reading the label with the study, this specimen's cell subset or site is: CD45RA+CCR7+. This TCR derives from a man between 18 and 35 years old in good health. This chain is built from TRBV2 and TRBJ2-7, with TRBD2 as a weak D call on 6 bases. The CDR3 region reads CASQLGEDEQYF. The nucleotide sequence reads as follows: TGTGCCAGCCAGCTTGGGGAGGACGAGCAGTACTTC.